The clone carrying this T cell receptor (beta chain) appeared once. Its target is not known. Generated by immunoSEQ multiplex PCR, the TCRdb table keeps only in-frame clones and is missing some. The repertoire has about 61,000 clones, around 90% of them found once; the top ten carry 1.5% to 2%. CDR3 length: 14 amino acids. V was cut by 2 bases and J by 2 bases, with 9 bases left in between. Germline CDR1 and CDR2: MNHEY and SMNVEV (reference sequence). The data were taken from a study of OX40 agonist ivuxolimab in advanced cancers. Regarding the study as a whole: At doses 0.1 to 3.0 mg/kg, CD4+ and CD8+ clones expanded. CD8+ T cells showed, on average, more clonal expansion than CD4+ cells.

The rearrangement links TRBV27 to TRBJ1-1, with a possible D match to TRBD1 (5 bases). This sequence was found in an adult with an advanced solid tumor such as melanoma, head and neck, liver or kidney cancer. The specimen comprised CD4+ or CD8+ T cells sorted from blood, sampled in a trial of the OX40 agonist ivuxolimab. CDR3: CASSLRGVNTEAFF. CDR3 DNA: TGTGCCAGCAGTTTAAGGGGTGTCAACACTGAAGCTTTCTTT.